A single sample gave rise to the 19 T cell receptor beta chains below, sequenced in a study of T cell responses to AZD1222 COVID-19 vaccine. The table came from immunoSEQ multiplex PCR; TCRdb's copy has only in-frame clones and leaves some out. The sample includes 100,000 to 120,000 clones, around 90% of them seen just once. The sequences come from peripheral blood, collected on day 0 of AZD1222 vaccination. Receptors were obtained from an adult in good health.

The chain carries TRBV11-3 and TRBJ1-5; perhaps TRBD1 as D (6 bases). The CDR3 is made up of 16 amino acids. Germline assignment: CDR1 SGHNT and CDR2 YENEEA. With 1 base removed from V and 5 bases from J, the gap between germline ends came to 15 bases. DNA for the CDR3: TGTGCCAGCAGCTTAGCCCAGGGAACAGGGTATCAGCCCCAGCATTTT. This translates into CASSLAQGTGYQPQHF.

This chain joins TRBV3-1 (or the pseudogene TRBV3-2) and TRBJ1-4; TRBD1 agrees at 9 bases. The germline V gene encodes CDR1 LGHDT and CDR2 YNNKEL (reference sequence). The V segment lost 4 bases and the J segment 7 bases; nucleotides outside the gene matches: 7. The CDR3 contains 15 residues. CDR3 nucleotides: TGTGCCAGCAGCCGGGCGACAGGGGGAGCTGAAAAACTGTTTTTT. Encoded protein: CASSRATGGAEKLFF.

Written as DNA, the CDR3 is TGTGCCAGCAGCCGAACCTACAGGGAAGAGGCCTACAATGAGCAGTTCTTC. Amino acid sequence: CASSRTYREEAYNEQFF. The chain has TRBV21-1 and TRBJ2-1; the DNA was not compared with TRBD1, the D call given in the table. TRBV21-1 is tagged as a pseudogene. The CDR3 sequence is 17 residues long.

The J gene is TRBJ1-2, the V gene TRBV27; 8 positions agree with TRBD1. The CDR3 is made up of 15 amino acids. Germline V gene sequence: CDR1 MNHEY, CDR2 SMNVEV (reference sequence). V shed 9 bases and J 5 bases; nucleotides not matched to a gene: 14. The CDR3 spells CASSGDRPGEYGYTF. The CDR3 nucleotides read TGTGCCAGTTCGGGGGACAGGCCGGGCGAATATGGCTACACCTTC.

This clone showed up just once. This CDR3 is CASSQGFNYGYTF. The CDR3 DNA sequence: TGTGCCAGCAGTCAGGGTTTTAACTATGGCTACACCTTC. The chain has TRBV6-5 and TRBJ1-2; possibly TRBD1 for D (5 bases). Trimming removed 5 bases at V and 1 base at J, with 8 bases between. Germline lookup yields CDR1 MNHEY and CDR2 SVGAGI. The CDR3 length is 13 residues.

The V and J genes are TRBV28 and TRBJ2-7; 7 bases fit TRBD2. The CDR3 has 15 residues. Per the germline V gene, CDR1 is MDHEN and CDR2 is SYDVKM. V lost 4 bases, J lost 2 bases, and 8 bases stayed unmatched. The CDR3 sequence: CASSSPSGIPYEQYF. CDR3 DNA: TGTGCCAGCAGTTCCCCTAGCGGAATACCCTACGAGCAGTACTTC.

This clone was seen more than once but under ten times. The rearrangement joins TRBV3-1 (or the pseudogene TRBV3-2) to TRBJ1-2; TRBD1 matches at 10 bases. V lost 5 bases to trimming and J lost 8 bases; unmatched junction nucleotides: 11. CDR1 is LGHDT, CDR2 YNNKEL, per germline (reference sequence). The CDR3 is 15 residues long. CDR3 residues: CASSTVGTGVGGYTF. The CDR3 DNA reads TGTGCCAGCAGCACGGTGGGGACAGGGGTTGGCGGCTACACCTTC.

This clone was counted between two and nine times. The rearrangement joins TRBV9 to TRBJ2-3; TRBD1 matches at 8 bases. Per the germline V gene, CDR1 is SGDLS and CDR2 is YYNGEE. CDR3 length: 13 residues. Unmatched junction bases numbered 3, after V lost 4 bases and J lost 5 bases. DNA for the CDR3: TGTGCCAGCAGCTCGGGACAGGTAGATACGCAGTATTTT. It translates to CASSSGQVDTQYF.

This clone has a handful of counts. The CDR3 protein is CASSLQTGGVGDGYTF. CDR3 nucleotides: TGTGCCAGCAGTCTCCAAACAGGGGGCGTAGGAGATGGCTACACCTTC. V usage is TRBV6-6 and J usage is TRBJ1-2, with 9 bases aligning to TRBD1. Germline V gives CDR1 MNHNY, CDR2 SVGAGI (reference sequence). The CDR3 is made up of 16 amino acids. Trimming took 5 bases from V and 6 from J; bases not matched to a gene: 13.

The CDR3 region has the DNA TGTGCCAGCAGCTTAGTCGGGGACAAAAGAACCTTCAACTATGGCTACACCTTC. Translated, it gives CASSLVGDKRTFNYGYTF. The V call is TRBV7-2, the J call TRBJ1-2; possible D gene TRBD1, 6 bases. CDR3 length: 18 amino acids. The V gene's germline CDR1 is SGHTA and CDR2 FQGNSA. The V and J ends lost 1 base and 2 bases respectively, with 20 bases between them.

The chain couples TRBV5-6 to TRBJ2-3, with TRBD2 matching 7 bases. This CDR3 region has 15 residues. Trimming took 6 bases from V and 2 from J; bases not matched to a gene: 9. From germline, CDR1 is SGHDT and CDR2 YYEEEE. The CDR3 DNA reads TGTGCCAGCAAAAAAGCGCAGCGGGACACAGATACGCAGTATTTT. This encodes CASKKAQRDTDTQYF.

In its sample, this clone was seen once. This sequence joins TRBV5-6 and TRBJ2-7, with D possibly called TRBD1 or TRBD2 (5 bases each). The CDR3 runs to 15 residues. The V gene lost 4 bases and the J gene lost 3 bases, with 17 bases spanning the gap. Per the germline V gene, CDR1 is SGHDT and CDR2 is YYEEEE. This chain's CDR3 is CASSLVGAGSYEQYF. The DNA for the CDR3 is TGTGCCAGCAGCCTGGTTGGGGCGGGCAGCTACGAGCAGTACTTC.

V is TRBV5-6 and J is TRBJ2-1; tentatively, D is TRBD1 (8 bases). Germline assignment: CDR1 SGHDT and CDR2 YYEEEE. This CDR3 has 15 amino acids. Trimming removed 1 base at V and 4 bases at J, with 12 bases between. In DNA, the CDR3 is TGTGCCAGCAGCTTGTACAGGGGGGGTTACAATGAGCAGTTCTTC. Its protein is CASSLYRGGYNEQFF.

CDR3 nucleotides: TGTGCCAGCGGGGGGGTTTATGGCTACACCTTC. The encoded protein is CASGGVYGYTF. The J gene is TRBJ1-2, the V gene TRBV25-1; D might be TRBD1 (5 bases). Germline V gene sequence: CDR1 MGHDK, CDR2 SYGVNS. CDR3 size: 11 residues. V lost 8 bases and J lost 5, with 9 bases in between.

V gene TRBV7-9 combines with J gene TRBJ1-1; TRBD1 is a possible D gene (6 bases). There are 14 residues in the CDR3. V was clipped by 2 bases and J by 1 base, with 8 bases between them. CDR1 is SEHNR and CDR2 is FQNEAQ in the germline V gene (reference sequence). CDR3 coding DNA: TGTGCCAGCAGCTTACGGGGGCGGAACACTGAAGCTTTCTTT. Protein product: CASSLRGRNTEAFF.

This rearrangement joins TRBV7-6 to TRBJ1-4, with 9 bases fitting TRBD1. Germline assignment: CDR1 SGHVS and CDR2 FNYEAQ. The V segment lost 1 base and the J segment 9 bases; nucleotides outside the gene matches: 9. This CDR3 has 16 residues. CDR3 amino acids: CASSLEWGQGRKKLFF. CDR3 bases: TGTGCCAGCAGCTTAGAATGGGGACAGGGAAGAAAAAAACTGTTTTTT.

This chain links TRBV7-8 with TRBJ1-4; D uncertain. Germline values: CDR1 SGHVS, CDR2 FQNEAQ. Trimming removed 5 bases from V and 2 bases from J, with 9 bases in between. This CDR3 has 14 amino acids. The CDR3 loop reads CASSPSRTNEKLFF. The CDR3 nucleotides read TGTGCCAGCAGCCCCTCGAGGACTAATGAAAAACTGTTTTTT.

The gene calls are TRBV2 and TRBJ2-1, with D possibly TRBD1 on 6 matching bases. This CDR3 spans 13 amino acids. V was cut by 6 bases and J by 5 bases, with 11 bases left in between. CDR1 and CDR2 from the germline V gene are SNHLY and FYNNEI. The CDR3 sequence is CASRGALNNEQFF. For the CDR3, the DNA is TGTGCCAGCAGGGGGGCGCTTAACAATGAGCAGTTCTTC.

The rearrangement links TRBV14 to TRBJ2-2, with TRBD1 matching 9 bases. CDR3 length equals 15 residues. The germline gives CDR1 SGHDN, CDR2 FVKESK. V dropped 4 bases and J dropped 5; count of bases not matched to a gene: 5. The DNA for the CDR3 is TGTGCCAGCAGCCCTGGACAGGGGAGGACCGGGGAGCTGTTTTTT. It encodes CASSPGQGRTGELFF.